This T cell receptor (beta chain) was captured by sequencing in a study of cytomegalovirus exposure and HLA in healthy donors. PCR was performed using 60 Vbeta and 13 Jbeta primers. Produced via immunoSEQ multiplex PCR; TCRdb's table is partial and in-frame only. In the table there are 100,000 to 150,000 clones, 70% to 85% of which are singletons. To note about this clone: The antigen remains unidentified.

Overall study results and limits: Within an earlier analysis, most TCR beta V segments proved productive either about 87% or about 30% of the time. There were under 200 TCR beta chains listed as cytomegalovirus-associated.

Germline V lookup: CDR1 SGHDN, CDR2 FVKESK. This CDR3 spans 16 amino acids. Deletions cut 1 base from V and 4 bases from J, with 16 bases between. The J gene is TRBJ2-5, the V gene TRBV14; tentatively, D is TRBD2 (6 bases). The material sequenced was PBMCs. The TCR was taken from a boy between 10 and 17 years old in good health and CMV-seronegative. In DNA, the CDR3 is TGTGCCAGCAGCCAAGGGAGTCGGCTGCGGGGAGAGACCCAGTACTTC. This gives the protein CASSQGSRLRGETQYF.